This T cell receptor (beta chain) was recovered during a study of shared clonotypes between healthy human individuals. Findings and caveats of the study: Owing to a small donor count, the genetic and exposure-history diversity represented was limited. Compared with clonotypes that all four donors shared, non-shared clonotypes had lower generation probabilities.

Germline loops: CDR1 SGDLS, CDR2 YYNGEE. The length of the CDR3 is 12 residues. V was cut by 1 base and J by 4 bases, with 5 bases left in between. Original processing methods: Filtering of immunoSEQ junctional sequences could not match full-length read filtering. This table comes from immunoSEQ multiplex PCR, and its TCRdb copy is limited to in-frame clones, with some not included. V and J calls and clone size come straight from that table; D and trimming were deduced from the DNA. The sample shows over a million clones, approximately 96% of them seen only once. Healthy HIV-negative adults without recent acute infections or vaccinations served as donors. This clone has a single count. Its antigen remains unknown.

The TCR was taken from a man aged 30-40 years in good health. The gene calls are TRBV9 and TRBJ1-2, with D unresolved. The sequenced sample was naive CD4+ T cells sorted from blood. Subset in this sample: CD45RA+ positively selected. CDR3 sequence (DNA): TGTGCCAGCAGCGTATCCGGCTATGGCTACACCTTC. Translating gives CASSVSGYGYTF.